Below are 17 T cell receptor beta chains sequenced from a single sample in a study of beta chain features in type 1 diabetes (dated by TCRdb to between 2018 and 2020). The research as a whole found: In all four CD4+ subsets, TCRB CDR3 length was moderately but significantly shorter in type 1 diabetes patients.

The library was made by the immunoSEQ multiplex PCR assay. The High Capacity cDNA Reverse Transcription Kit was used to reverse transcribe all of the isolated RNA, meaning that expressed TCRB transcripts were what got sequenced. Here the immuneACCESS table is served through TCRdb, limited to in-frame sequences with V and J called. Missing clones are a known gap in these copies; in checked studies unresolved V genes cover under half, and the rest lacks a known reason. Present in this sample are some 640,000 clones, more than 13% of which were seen just once. The ten largest account for nearly 0.04% of the sample. No antigen has been assigned to these receptors. The source material was naive CD4+ T cells from blood. Per the publication, the cell subset or site label means: true naive CD4+ T cells. All receptors come from a man between 18 and 29 years old with type 1 diabetes.

The V call is TRBV28, the J call TRBJ2-3; 9 bases are shared with TRBD1. J gave up 6 bases and V 6 bases, and 10 bases lay outside the gene matches. Per the germline V gene, CDR1 is MDHEN and CDR2 is SYDVKM. The CDR3 is made up of 15 amino acids. The DNA of the CDR3 is TGTGCCAGCAGCATGTCGGGACAGGGACACGATACGCAGTATTTT. Translated, it gives CASSMSGQGHDTQYF.

This clone has just a few counts. For the CDR3, the DNA is TGTGCCTGGAGGACCGGGGCCCTGCCCTACGAGCAGTACTTC. Encoded protein: CAWRTGALPYEQYF. The gene calls are TRBV30 and TRBJ2-7, with D possibly being TRBD1 or TRBD2 (5 bases each). The V gene's germline CDR1 is GTSNPN and CDR2 SVGIG (reference sequence). Trimming stripped 3 bases from V and 2 bases from J, with 14 bases between. This CDR3 comprises 14 residues.

The chain carries TRBV2 and TRBJ1-1; D gene ambiguous. V lost 5 bases, J lost 6 bases, and 13 bases lay in between. The CDR3 has 13 residues. The germline gives CDR1 SNHLY, CDR2 FYNNEI. CDR3 in amino acids: CASSNQDGAEAFF. CDR3 DNA sequence: TGTGCCAGCAGTAATCAGGATGGGGCTGAAGCTTTCTTT.

This clone was counted a few times. The V and J genes are TRBV12-5 and TRBJ2-1, with D perhaps matching TRBD2 (7 bases). The CDR3 spans 15 residues. Germline V CDR1 and CDR2: LGHNT, FRNRAP. Trimming cost V 7 bases and J 6 bases, with 19 bases left between them. The DNA of the CDR3 is TGTGCTAGTGCCCGACTAAGGGGGAGGGCCAATGAGCAGTTCTTC. Residues: CASARLRGRANEQFF.

This clone was seen a handful of times. This chain joins TRBV7-6 and TRBJ2-7, with 8 positions matching TRBD1. This CDR3 region has 16 residues. V was clipped by 5 bases and J by 1 base; unmatched bases: 10. Germline V lookup: CDR1 SGHVS, CDR2 FNYEAQ. The CDR3 DNA follows: TGTGCCAGCAGCCCTAAGGACAGGGCATTATCCTACGAGCAGTACTTC. This gives the protein CASSPKDRALSYEQYF.

This rearrangement joins TRBV7-2 to TRBJ1-2; 7 positions match TRBD1. This CDR3 has 16 amino acids. Losses at the gene ends were 5 bases for V and 1 base for J; bases not matched to a gene: 10. Germline CDR1 reads SGHTA; CDR2 reads FQGNSA. As DNA, the CDR3 is TGTGCCAGCAGCGAACGGACAGGCGGTCTTAACTATGGCTACACCTTC. As protein: CASSERTGGLNYGYTF.

The table lists this clone with a count of one. The chain combines TRBV7-8 with TRBJ1-1; D not resolved. Per the germline V gene, CDR1 is SGHVS and CDR2 is FQNEAQ. Trimming removed 2 bases from V and 3 bases from J, with 10 bases in between. The CDR3 has 14 amino acids. CDR3 coding DNA: TGTGCCAGCAGCTTACAACAGAGGGACACTGAAGCTTTCTTT. It yields the protein CASSLQQRDTEAFF.

This clone was observed a few times. The rearrangement joins TRBV30 to TRBJ1-4, with D unclear. There are 15 residues in the CDR3. Trimming shortened V by 5 bases and J by 8 bases, and 21 bases separated the two germline ends. The germline CDR1 and CDR2 sequences are GTSNPN and SVGIG (reference sequence). The CDR3 DNA sequence: TGTGCCTGGGACCCCTACAGTCGGTTATCGGAAAAACTGTTTTTT. This sequence encodes CAWDPYSRLSEKLFF.

This clone showed up just a few times. The chain links TRBV15 to TRBJ1-1, with D maybe TRBD1 (5 bases). Germline CDR1 is LNHNV and CDR2 is YYDKDF (reference sequence). There are 17 residues in the CDR3. V was pared by 0 bases and J by 3 bases, with 17 bases between. This CDR3 is CATSRDPLSSGYTEAFF. Here the CDR3 DNA reads TGTGCCACCAGCAGAGACCCTCTTTCCTCAGGGTACACTGAAGCTTTCTTT.

This chain connects TRBV4-3 to TRBJ1-6; D is unresolved. V lost 4 bases, J lost 3 bases, and 10 bases lay in between. The germline V gene encodes CDR1 LGHNA and CDR2 YSLEER. CDR3 length: 15 amino acids. Written as DNA, the CDR3 is TGCGCCAGCAGCCCCATCGTGGGCTATAATTCACCCCTCCACTTT. Its translation: CASSPIVGYNSPLHF.

The CDR3 bases are TGCGCCAGCAGCTTCGGCGGGCCTCAAGAGACCCAGTACTTC. Residues: CASSFGGPQETQYF. This chain links TRBV5-1 with TRBJ2-5; D is perhaps TRBD2 (5 bases). Germline CDR1 reads SGHRS; CDR2 reads YFSETQ. V shed 2 bases and J shed 2 bases, with 10 bases lying between them. CDR3 length: 14 amino acids.

This clone occurred a few times. Relative to the germline gene, one junction end is altered; a read error may explain this. The chain has TRBV7-9 and TRBJ1-2; the match to TRBD1 covers 7 bases. The CDR3 has 13 amino acids. The germline gives CDR1 SEHNR, CDR2 FQNEAQ (reference sequence). CDR3 nucleotide sequence: TGTGCCAGCAGCCTCCGGGACAGTCCCTATATCCCCTTC. Residues: CASSLRDSPYIPF.

The rearrangement uses TRBV19 and TRBJ2-6; D is unclear. V was trimmed by 8 bases and J by 4 bases, leaving 3 bases between them. The CDR3 is 11 amino acids. CDR1 is LNHDA, CDR2 SQIVND, per germline (reference sequence). CDR3 sequence (DNA): TGTGCCAGTGTCGGGGCCAACGTCCTGACTTTC. It encodes CASVGANVLTF.

The genes are TRBV5-1 and TRBJ1-3; perhaps TRBD1 as D (5 bases). The V and J ends lost 3 bases and 0 bases respectively, with 13 bases between them. CDR3 length: 16 amino acids. Per germline, CDR1 SGHRS and CDR2 YFSETQ. CDR3: CASSSETGTSGNTIYF. The CDR3 region has the DNA TGCGCCAGCAGCTCCGAGACCGGGACCTCTGGAAACACCATATATTTT.

This clone was picked up a small number of times. The chain links TRBV11-2 to TRBJ1-4; D may be TRBD1 (6 bases). Per the germline V gene, CDR1 is SGHAT and CDR2 is FQNNGV. This CDR3 has 16 amino acids. V was shortened by 3 bases and J by 9 bases, with 20 bases between the two germline ends. In DNA form, the CDR3 reads TGTGCCAGCAGCTTGCCGGGACATCCTGGTCATCAAAAACTGTTTTTT. As protein: CASSLPGHPGHQKLFF.

The chain has TRBV21-1 and TRBJ2-7; the DNA was not used to check the table's D call, TRBD1. TRBV21-1 is a pseudogene segment. CDR3 length: 16 amino acids. CDR3 in amino acids: CASSKKLDRVNYEQYF. The CDR3 coding sequence is TGTGCCAGCAGCAAAAAGTTGGACAGGGTGAACTACGAGCAGTACTTC.

The sample holds a few counts of this clone. V is TRBV6-5 and J is TRBJ2-4; D not certain. V was trimmed by 0 bases and J by 0 bases, leaving 9 bases between them. This CDR3 has 16 amino acids. The V gene's germline CDR1 is MNHEY and CDR2 SVGAGI. CDR3 DNA sequence: TGTGCCAGCAGTTACTCAGTGAATCCAGCCAAAAACATTCAGTACTTC. This gives the protein CASSYSVNPAKNIQYF.